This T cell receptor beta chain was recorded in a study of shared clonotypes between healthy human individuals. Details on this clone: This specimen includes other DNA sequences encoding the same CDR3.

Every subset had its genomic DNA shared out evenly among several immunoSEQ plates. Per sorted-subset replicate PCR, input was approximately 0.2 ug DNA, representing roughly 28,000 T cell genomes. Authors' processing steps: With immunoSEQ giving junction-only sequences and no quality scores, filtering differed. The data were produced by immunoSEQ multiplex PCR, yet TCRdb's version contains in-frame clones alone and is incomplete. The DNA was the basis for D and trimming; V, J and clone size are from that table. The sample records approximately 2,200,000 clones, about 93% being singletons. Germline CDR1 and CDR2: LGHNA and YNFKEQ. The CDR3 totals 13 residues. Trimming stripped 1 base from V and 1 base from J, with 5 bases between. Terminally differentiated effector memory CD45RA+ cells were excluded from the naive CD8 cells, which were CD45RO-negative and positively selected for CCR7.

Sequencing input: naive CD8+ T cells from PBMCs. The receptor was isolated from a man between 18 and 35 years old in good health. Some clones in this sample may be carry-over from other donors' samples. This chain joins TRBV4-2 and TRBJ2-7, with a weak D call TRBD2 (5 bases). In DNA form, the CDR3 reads TGTGCCAGCAGCCAAGCGGGGTCCTACGAGCAGTACTTC. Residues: CASSQAGSYEQYF.